Sequencing of this TCR beta chain was carried out in a study of blood T cell repertoires in COVID-19. The length of the CDR3 is 16 residues. Germline CDR1 SGHNT, CDR2 YENEEA. V was shortened by 1 base and J by 2 bases, with 14 bases between the two germline ends. The study recruited exposed participants who had met a COVID-19 case within 2 weeks before entry. Measured with immunoSEQ multiplex PCR; TCRdb has only the in-frame clones, and not every one. The sample holds roughly 380,000 clones; about nine tenths are singletons and the top ten take about 0.94%. The TCR sequence derives from a woman in her thirties who had been exposed to COVID-19. What was sequenced was PBMCs or T cells enriched from blood (not recorded which). The gene calls are TRBV11-3 and TRBJ2-5; perhaps TRBD2 as D (6 bases). The CDR3 DNA reads as TGTGCCAGCAGCTTAGGGGGAAGCGGGCGTCAAGAGACCCAGTACTTC. Protein sequence: CASSLGGSGRQETQYF.